These T cell receptor beta chains were read from a single sample in a study of cytomegalovirus exposure and HLA in healthy donors. Libraries were prepared by immunoSEQ multiplex PCR; TCRdb keeps only in-frame clonotypes and omits some of them. The sample has 110,000 or so clones; 83% are singletons. The source material was PBMCs. All receptors come from a man aged 18 to 29 in good health and CMV-seronegative. Each CDR3 is given with its conserved first and last residue. A D gene is named only where the DNA matches it firmly. A row's size may be missing; if present it is once, few, many or a size class.

TRBJ2-2 | TRBV11-3 | - | TRBD2 | CASSLVLAGGPGTGELFF | TGTGCCAGCAGCTTGGTACTAGCGGGAGGGCCGGGCACCGGGGAGCTGTTTTTT
TRBJ1-1 | TRBV6-5 | - | TRBD1 | CAARGQGINTEAFF | TGTGCCGCCCGGGGACAGGGGATTAACACTGAAGCTTTCTTT
TRBJ1-5 | TRBV19 | few | - | CASSGRVGNQPQHF | TGTGCCAGTAGTGGCAGGGTGGGCAATCAGCCCCAGCATTTT
TRBJ2-7 | TRBV29-1 | - | TRBD2 | CSAQLAGGGYEQYF | TGCAGCGCCCAACTGGCGGGAGGGGGTTACGAGCAGTACTTC
TRBJ2-5 | TRBV28 | - | TRBD2 | CASSQQREPQYF | TGTGCCAGCAGTCAGCAGCGGGAACCCCAGTACTTC
TRBJ2-7 | TRBV28 | - | - | CASSLEGNSYEQYF | TGTGCCAGCAGTTTAGAGGGAAACTCCTACGAGCAGTACTTC
TRBJ1-1 | TRBV6-6 | - | - | CASSYGGNTEAFF | TGTGCCAGCAGTTACGGAGGGAACACTGAAGCTTTCTTT
TRBJ1-1 | TRBV20-1 | - | - | CSVTPNTEAFF | TGCAGTGTGACACCAAACACTGAAGCTTTCTTT
TRBJ2-7 | TRBV7-9 | - | - | CASSLVAGAYEQYF | TGTGCCAGCAGCTTAGTGGCAGGGGCCTACGAGCAGTACTTC
TRBJ1-1 | TRBV28 | - | TRBD1 | CASRGTGGLDTEAFF | TGTGCCAGCAGAGGGACAGGGGGCCTGGACACTGAAGCTTTCTTT
TRBJ1-1 | TRBV2 | - | TRBD1 | CASSGTGLTNTEAFF | TGTGCCAGCAGTGGGACAGGGCTTACGAACACTGAAGCTTTCTTT
TRBJ1-1 | TRBV13 | - | - | CASSSSRDTWNTEAFF | TGTGCCAGCAGCTCGTCCCGGGACACCTGGAACACTGAAGCTTTCTTT
TRBJ1-4 | TRBV5-1 | few | - | CASSLTGGLNEKLFF | TGCGCCAGCAGCCTCACGGGAGGGTTGAACGAAAAACTGTTTTTT
TRBJ1-4 | TRBV27 | - | - | CASSSGELNEKLFF | TGTGCCAGCAGTTCTGGTGAACTTAATGAAAAACTGTTTTTT
TRBJ2-2 | TRBV5-4 | once | TRBD2 | CASSFGASGRGRGTGELFF | TGTGCCAGCAGTTTTGGGGCTAGCGGGAGGGGGCGAGGCACCGGGGAGCTGTTTTTT
TRBJ2-7 | TRBV18 | - | TRBD1 | CASSPGTGFNEQYF | TGTGCCAGCTCACCCGGGACAGGGTTCAACGAGCAGTACTTC
TRBJ1-6 | TRBV6-5 | once | - | CASSYLTGDRSSPLHF | TGTGCCAGCAGTTACCTAACCGGGGATCGGAGCTCACCCCTCCACTTT
TRBJ2-7 | TRBV5-1 | few | - | CASSFGGGASYEQYF | TGCGCCAGCAGCTTTGGCGGAGGGGCCTCCTACGAGCAGTACTTC
TRBJ2-7 | TRBV7-8 | - | - | CASSPFYGKDEQYF | TGTGCCAGCAGCCCTTTTTACGGGAAGGACGAGCAGTACTTC
TRBJ1-2 | TRBV6-6 | once | TRBD1 | CASSSGQGDGYTF | TGTGCCAGCAGTTCGGGACAGGGAGATGGCTACACCTTC
TRBJ1-1 | TRBV19 | - | - | CASSGLGHAFF | TGTGCCAGTAGTGGGTTGGGGCACGCTTTCTTT
TRBJ1-1 | TRBV7-9 | - | - | CSSSLRGGAGDTEAFF | TGTTCCAGCAGCCTACGGGGGGGGGCAGGAGACACTGAAGCTTTCTTT
TRBJ2-7 | TRBV10-1 | - | - | CASSESTGAYEQYF | TGCGCCAGCAGTGAGTCGACAGGAGCCTACGAGCAGTACTTC
TRBJ2-7 | TRBV27 | - | - | CASSGTTYEQYF | TGTGCCAGCAGCGGGACAACCTACGAGCAGTACTTC
TRBJ2-7 | TRBV7-3 | - | TRBD2 | CASSPTSGSYEQYF | TGTGCCAGCAGCCCGACTAGCGGCTCCTACGAGCAGTACTTC
TRBJ2-7 | TRBV6-5 | - | - | CASSPTGSRVYEQYF | TGTGCCAGCAGTCCCACCGGGTCCCGGGTCTACGAGCAGTACTTC
TRBJ2-7 | TRBV28 | - | TRBD1 | CASRLTGERSGESYEQYF | TGTGCCAGCAGACTGACAGGGGAAAGAAGCGGTGAATCCTACGAGCAGTACTTC
TRBJ2-7 | TRBV6-5 | - | TRBD1 | CASRTGAASYEQYF | TGTGCCAGCAGGACAGGGGCCGCCTCCTACGAGCAGTACTTC
TRBJ2-4 | TRBV6-1 | - | - | CASSEWQRLAKNIQYF | TGTGCCAGCAGTGAATGGCAGAGACTAGCCAAAAACATTCAGTACTTC
TRBJ2-5 | TRBV28 | - | - | CASSSLLQGVRTQYF | TGTGCCAGCAGTTCCCTTCTTCAGGGCGTAAGGACCCAGTACTTC
TRBJ2-7 | TRBV27 | - | TRBD2 | CASSLEGLAGVSYEQYF | TGTGCCAGCAGTTTAGAGGGGTTAGCGGGAGTCTCCTACGAGCAGTACTTC
TRBJ1-5 | TRBV9 | - | - | CASSVAGGGEDQPQHF | TGTGCCAGCAGCGTTGCCGGGGGAGGAGAGGATCAGCCCCAGCATTTT
TRBJ2-2 | TRBV4-1 | - | TRBD1 | CASSRQGTDTGELFF | TGCGCCAGCAGCCGACAGGGGACGGACACCGGGGAGCTGTTTTTT
TRBJ1-2 | TRBV9 | - | - | CASSFSPPSPYTF | TGTGCCAGCAGCTTTAGTCCCCCCTCCCCCTACACCTTC
TRBJ2-7 | TRBV4-2 | - | TRBD2 | CASSLFREGEQYF | TGTGCCAGCAGCTTATTCCGGGAGGGCGAGCAGTACTTC
TRBJ1-2 | TRBV7-9 | - | - | CASSLANPAANYGYTF | TGTGCCAGCAGCTTAGCGAATCCTGCGGCTAACTATGGCTACACCTTC
TRBJ2-7 | TRBV6-5 | - | TRBD2 | CASSYSWGGTYEQYF | TGTGCCAGCAGTTACTCGTGGGGGGGGACCTACGAGCAGTACTTC
TRBJ2-2 | TRBV7-7 | - | TRBD2 | CASSPGLDTGELFF | TGTGCTAGCAGCCCGGGACTAGACACCGGGGAGCTGTTTTTT
TRBJ1-2 | TRBV27 | - | - | CASSLGGSNYGYTF | TGTGCCAGCAGTTTAGGGGGCTCTAACTATGGCTACACCTTC
TRBJ1-2 | TRBV9 | once | - | CASSVALKGARGYTF | TGTGCCAGCAGCGTAGCTTTGAAAGGGGCTAGAGGCTACACCTTC
TRBJ2-7 | TRBV6-5 | - | - | CASSFTYEQYF | TGTGCCAGCAGTTTTACATACGAGCAGTACTTC
TRBJ2-5 | TRBV5-4 | few | TRBD1 | CASSEIRDRGKETQYF | TGTGCCAGCAGCGAAATCCGGGACAGGGGCAAAGAGACCCAGTACTTC
TRBJ1-4 | TRBV2 | once | - | CASSDPWGAPNEKLFF | TGTGCCAGCAGTGACCCCTGGGGAGCTCCTAATGAAAAACTGTTTTTT
TRBJ2-7 | TRBV27 | - | TRBD2 | CASSLQVGRAYEQYF | TGTGCCAGCAGTTTGCAAGTCGGGAGGGCCTACGAGCAGTACTTC
TRBJ1-2 | TRBV6-1 | - | TRBD1 | CASSLGQGNYGYTF | TGTGCCAGCAGTTTGGGACAGGGGAACTATGGCTACACCTTC